This T cell receptor (beta chain) derives from a study of OX40 agonist ivuxolimab in advanced cancers. Profiled with immunoSEQ multiplex PCR; TCRdb holds only in-frame clones, not every one. The sample lists just over 90,000 clones, 94% occurring once. This clone is a singleton in its sample. CDR1 and CDR2 from the germline V gene are LGHNT and FRNRAP. V lost 4 bases to trimming and J lost 2 bases, with 18 bases between them. The length of the CDR3 is 16 residues. Source: CD4+ or CD8+ T cells sorted from blood, taken in a trial of the OX40 agonist ivuxolimab. The chain recombines TRBV12-5 with TRBJ2-7, with D possibly TRBD1 on 6 matching bases. The TCR comes from an adult with an advanced solid tumor such as melanoma, head and neck, liver or kidney cancer. This chain's CDR3 is CASGSTTGKPPYEQYF. The DNA of the CDR3 is TGTGCTAGTGGTTCGACGACAGGCAAGCCTCCCTACGAGCAGTACTTC.